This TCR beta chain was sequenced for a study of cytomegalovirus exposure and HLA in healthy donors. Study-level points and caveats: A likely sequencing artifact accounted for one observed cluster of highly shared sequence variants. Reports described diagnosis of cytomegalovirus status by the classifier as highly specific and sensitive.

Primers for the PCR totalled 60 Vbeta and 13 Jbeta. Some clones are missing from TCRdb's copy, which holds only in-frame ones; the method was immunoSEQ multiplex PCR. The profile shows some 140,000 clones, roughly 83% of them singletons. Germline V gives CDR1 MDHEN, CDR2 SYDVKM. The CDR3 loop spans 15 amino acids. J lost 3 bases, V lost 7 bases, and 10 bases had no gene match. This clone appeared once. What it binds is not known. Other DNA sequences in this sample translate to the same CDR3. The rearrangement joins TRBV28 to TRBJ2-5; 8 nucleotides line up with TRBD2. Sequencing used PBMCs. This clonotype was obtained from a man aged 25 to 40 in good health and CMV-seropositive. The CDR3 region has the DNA TGTGCCAGCACCCCCGGGGGGGCTGGGGAAGAGACCCAGTACTTC. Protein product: CASTPGGAGEETQYF.